The 4 T cell receptor beta chains below all came from one sample that was sequenced in a study of Tregs in tolerant kidney transplant recipients. Clones were sequenced by immunoSEQ multiplex PCR, and TCRdb holds only the in-frame ones, with some missing. In the table there are 110,000 or so clones, roughly 92% of which are singletons. Material for sequencing was CD4+ T cells from blood. The receptors derive from a human donor in good health.

The chain uses TRBV7-7 and TRBJ2-3; no clear D. CDR3 length: 14 amino acids. The V gene's germline CDR1 is SSHAT and CDR2 FNYEAQ (reference sequence). Trimming took off 5 bases at V and 4 bases at J, with 13 bases between the two ends. This CDR3 reads CASSPAGFPDTQYF. In DNA form, the CDR3 reads TGTGCCAGCAGCCCCGCCGGATTCCCAGATACGCAGTATTTT.

This chain uses TRBV12-5 with TRBJ2-5; 11 bases align to TRBD2. This CDR3 has 17 residues. The germline gives CDR1 LGHNT, CDR2 FRNRAP. Trimming cost V 6 bases and J 3 bases; bases outside gene matches: 12. CDR3 sequence: CASGQGASGGIEETQYF. The CDR3 nucleotides read TGTGCTAGTGGCCAGGGGGCTAGCGGGGGGATTGAAGAGACCCAGTACTTC. The full variable domain, its missing parts supplied by reference TRBV12-5 and TRBJ2-5, is DARVTQTPRHKVTEMGQEVTMRCQPILGHNTVFWYRQTMMQGLELLAYFRNRAPLDDSGMPKDRFSAEMPDATLATLKIQPSEPRDSAVYFCASGQGASGGIEETQYFGPGTRLLVL.

The gene calls are TRBV19 and TRBJ2-1; D may be TRBD1 (5 bases). Germline V lookup: CDR1 LNHDA, CDR2 SQIVND (reference sequence). The CDR3 extends over 17 amino acids. The V gene lost 2 bases and the J gene lost 2 bases, with 16 bases spanning the gap. The CDR3 nucleotides are TGTGCCAGTAGTATACTCCAGGGCATGAGACCCTACAATGAGCAGTTCTTC. It codes for CASSILQGMRPYNEQFF.

The chain combines TRBV30 with TRBJ2-2; D is perhaps TRBD2 (6 bases). Germline-derived CDR1 and CDR2 are GTSNPN and SVGIG (reference sequence). CDR3 length equals 15 residues. V was shortened by 0 bases and J by 6 bases, with 14 bases between the two germline ends. CDR3 sequence reads: CAWSVRGLLAGELFF. The DNA for the CDR3 is TGTGCCTGGAGTGTACGGGGACTCCTGGCCGGGGAGCTGTTTTTT.